These T cell receptor beta chains were read from a single sample in a study of shared clonotypes between healthy human individuals. The method was immunoSEQ multiplex PCR; TCRdb's version includes in-frame clones alone and lacks a portion of them. Among more than 2 million clones, just under 95% were seen once, and the ten largest hold more than 1.5%. Sequenced sample: naive CD8+ T cells from PBMCs. These receptor sequences come from a man between 18 and 35 years old in good health. Some clones in this sample may be carry-over from other donors' samples. CDR3s include the opening cysteine and the closing phenylalanine or tryptophan. Each record gives: D gene, V gene, J gene, CDR3 protein. D genes are given only for firm matches.

d_gene: .; v_gene: TRBV27; j_gene: TRBJ2-6; CDR3aa: CASSSGPLSGANVLTF
d_gene: .; v_gene: TRBV7-2; j_gene: TRBJ1-5; CDR3aa: CASSSFSVFRDQPQHF
d_gene: .; v_gene: TRBV10-1; j_gene: TRBJ2-5; CDR3aa: CASSGGSRGTQYF
d_gene: TRBD2; v_gene: TRBV4-2; j_gene: TRBJ2-1; CDR3aa: CASSQEGAGDGEQFF
d_gene: TRBD2; v_gene: TRBV7-8; j_gene: TRBJ2-1; CDR3aa: CASSLSSGSSYNEQFF
d_gene: .; v_gene: TRBV19; j_gene: TRBJ2-5; CDR3aa: CASSIIIWETQYF
d_gene: .; v_gene: TRBV4-3; j_gene: TRBJ1-5; CDR3aa: CASSQGTGNQPQHF
d_gene: .; v_gene: TRBV5-1; j_gene: TRBJ2-7; CDR3aa: CASSLDIRGPNEQYF
d_gene: .; v_gene: TRBV27; j_gene: TRBJ1-5; CDR3aa: CASSFRGLSPGGSNQPQHF
d_gene: .; v_gene: TRBV19; j_gene: TRBJ1-1; CDR3aa: CATFNTEAFF
d_gene: .; v_gene: TRBV7-8; j_gene: TRBJ1-2; CDR3aa: CASSLGRGDYGYTF
d_gene: TRBD1; v_gene: TRBV30; j_gene: TRBJ1-4; CDR3aa: CASSPGQGEKLFF
d_gene: TRBD2; v_gene: TRBV29-1; j_gene: TRBJ2-1; CDR3aa: CSVEVGLAEYNEQFF
d_gene: .; v_gene: TRBV4-1; j_gene: TRBJ1-1; CDR3aa: CASSQRLGRNTEAFF
d_gene: .; v_gene: TRBV6-1; j_gene: TRBJ2-1; CDR3aa: CASSEAGISYNEQFF
d_gene: .; v_gene: TRBV7-8; j_gene: TRBJ1-1; CDR3aa: CASRGPTEAFF
d_gene: .; v_gene: TRBV6-1; j_gene: TRBJ1-1; CDR3aa: CASSGWESNTEAFF
d_gene: TRBD2; v_gene: TRBV27; j_gene: TRBJ2-3; CDR3aa: CASSPASGESTDTQYF
d_gene: .; v_gene: TRBV7-2; j_gene: TRBJ2-1; CDR3aa: CASSTLHYNEQFF
d_gene: .; v_gene: TRBV7-9; j_gene: TRBJ1-2; CDR3aa: CASSLVGSGRNYGYTF
d_gene: .; v_gene: TRBV28; j_gene: TRBJ2-1; CDR3aa: CASSLPRGTVGDYNEQFF
d_gene: .; v_gene: TRBV19; j_gene: TRBJ1-1; CDR3aa: CASNIGRAGTEAFF
d_gene: .; v_gene: TRBV9; j_gene: TRBJ1-1; CDR3aa: CASSAGRGEAFF
d_gene: .; v_gene: TRBV19; j_gene: TRBJ2-3; CDR3aa: CASSIDQRDTQYF
d_gene: .; v_gene: TRBV19; j_gene: TRBJ1-2; CDR3aa: CASSVSNYGYTF
d_gene: TRBD2; v_gene: TRBV4-1; j_gene: TRBJ2-7; CDR3aa: CASSLILGLATYEQYF
d_gene: TRBD2; v_gene: TRBV9; j_gene: TRBJ2-5; CDR3aa: CASSPRLTSGEETQYF
d_gene: .; v_gene: TRBV7-8; j_gene: TRBJ2-7; CDR3aa: CASSEQTRAREQYF
d_gene: TRBD2; v_gene: TRBV27; j_gene: TRBJ2-2; CDR3aa: CASSPGLAEVLNTGELFF
d_gene: .; v_gene: TRBV19; j_gene: TRBJ1-5; CDR3aa: CASSKTGSGYQPQHF
d_gene: .; v_gene: TRBV7-9; j_gene: TRBJ2-2; CDR3aa: CASSDRWAGELFF
d_gene: .; v_gene: TRBV7-6; j_gene: TRBJ1-5; CDR3aa: CASSFGVHQPQHF
d_gene: TRBD1; v_gene: TRBV4-1; j_gene: TRBJ2-2; CDR3aa: CASSLLTGENTGELFF
d_gene: .; v_gene: TRBV4-3; j_gene: TRBJ1-5; CDR3aa: CASSQDRVGAQPQHF
d_gene: TRBD1; v_gene: TRBV27; j_gene: TRBJ1-4; CDR3aa: CASRFGTGNEKLFF
d_gene: TRBD2; v_gene: TRBV18; j_gene: TRBJ2-2; CDR3aa: CASSLAGDAGELFF
d_gene: .; v_gene: TRBV9; j_gene: TRBJ2-2; CDR3aa: CASSSGRVYTGELFF
d_gene: .; v_gene: TRBV30; j_gene: TRBJ1-2; CDR3aa: CAWNGPDHGNYGYTF